What follows are 23 T cell receptor beta chains derived from one specimen sequenced in a study of PD-1 blockade in classical Hodgkin lymphoma. Some clones are missing from TCRdb's copy, which holds only in-frame ones; the method was immunoSEQ multiplex PCR. The sample consists of about 60,000 clones, more than 80% of them appearing once. Time point: cycle 4 day 1 (C4D1), after less than 7 weeks of nivolumab. Relapse was seen in all patients after autologous stem cell transplantation, and brentuximab vedotin exposure was variable. Sequenced here: peripheral blood mononuclear cells (PBMCs), sampled before the fourth cycle of nivolumab. The source is a human donor with classical Hodgkin lymphoma.

This clone has just one count. V gene TRBV7-8 combines with J gene TRBJ1-1; D gene unclear. Germline CDR1 SGHVS, CDR2 FQNEAQ. The CDR3 is 11 amino acids. V dropped 5 bases and J dropped 5 bases, with 6 bases sitting between them. CDR3 sequence: CASSPGTEAFF. CDR3 in DNA: TGTGCCAGCAGCCCCGGGACTGAAGCTTTCTTT.

This chain uses TRBV10-3 with TRBJ2-7; TRBD2 aligns across 9 bases. V shed 6 bases and J 4 bases; nucleotides not matched to a gene: 4. Germline assignment: CDR1 ENHRY and CDR2 SYGVKD. The CDR3 contains 13 residues. CDR3 region: CAISASGAYEQYF. For the CDR3, the DNA is TGTGCCATCAGCGCTAGCGGGGCTTACGAGCAGTACTTC.

The V gene is TRBV30, the J gene TRBJ1-5; D is unclear. Trimming shortened V by 3 bases and J by 0 bases, and 9 bases separated the two germline ends. This CDR3 has 14 residues. Germline values: CDR1 GTSNPN, CDR2 SVGIG (reference sequence). CDR3 bases: TGTGCCTGGAGAAGGAGGTATAGCAATCAGCCCCAGCATTTT. Protein sequence: CAWRRRYSNQPQHF.

The chain recombines TRBV6-5 with TRBJ2-3; D remains ambiguous. Trimming took 2 bases from V and 4 from J, leaving 16 bases between them. The CDR3 consists of 16 residues. Germline V CDR1 and CDR2: MNHEY, SVGAGI. This CDR3 is CASSYGYQPDPDTQYF. CDR3 nucleotides: TGTGCCAGCAGTTACGGTTACCAACCGGACCCAGATACGCAGTATTTT.

J is TRBJ2-2 and V is TRBV7-6, with 8 positions matching TRBD1. Looked up from germline, CDR1 is SGHVS and CDR2 is FNYEAQ. The CDR3 covers 18 residues. J was trimmed by 3 bases and V by 8 bases; bases with no gene match: 17. CDR3 DNA: TGTGCCAGCGGACTACCCAGGGGGCACGGTTTGGACACCGGGGAGCTGTTTTTT. Protein sequence: CASGLPRGHGLDTGELFF.

The chain combines TRBV12-5 with TRBJ1-1; possible D gene TRBD1, 6 bases. Germline V gene lookup returns CDR1 LGHNT and CDR2 FRNRAP. The CDR3 runs 14 residues. V lost 1 base to trimming and J lost 6 bases, with 12 bases between them. The CDR3, as DNA: TGTGCTAGTGGTTTGGCGGGGGCTCAGGCTGAAGCTTTCTTT. The encoded protein is CASGLAGAQAEAFF.

The chain carries TRBV7-9 and TRBJ1-1, with D possibly being TRBD1 (6 bases). This CDR3 region has 17 residues. V lost 5 bases, J lost 0 bases, and 19 bases lay in between. Germline V gene sequence: CDR1 SEHNR, CDR2 FQNEAQ (reference sequence). CDR3 sequence (DNA): TGTGCCAGCAGCCAATTAGCACCCGGGACATTGAACACTGAAGCTTTCTTT. Translated, it gives CASSQLAPGTLNTEAFF.

This clone was recorded once. J is TRBJ1-3 and V is TRBV18; D unclear. V shed 3 bases and J shed 6 bases, with 12 bases lying between them. The CDR3 loop spans 14 amino acids. Germline values: CDR1 KGHSH, CDR2 LQKENI. The CDR3 sequence: CASSPPFGENTIYF. The CDR3 DNA reads as TGTGCCAGCTCACCGCCATTCGGGGAAAACACCATATATTTT.

This chain links TRBV2 with TRBJ1-1; D is unresolved. The V gene's germline CDR1 is SNHLY and CDR2 FYNNEI. The CDR3 consists of 12 residues. With 5 bases removed from V and 1 base from J, the gap between germline ends came to 5 bases. CDR3 bases: TGTGCCAGCAGTCGGGAGAACACTGAAGCTTTCTTT. Encoded protein: CASSRENTEAFF.

The chain joins TRBV18 to TRBJ1-4, with a tentative D call TRBD1 (5 bases). Trimming took 1 base from V and 3 from J, leaving 12 bases between them. The CDR3 contains 16 residues. In germline, CDR1 is KGHSH, CDR2 LQKENI. The chain's CDR3 is CASSPLGPGPNEKLFF. CDR3 nucleotides: TGTGCCAGCTCACCACTGGGACCGGGCCCTAATGAAAAACTGTTTTTT.

The chain uses TRBV10-1 and TRBJ2-5, with D tentatively TRBD1 or TRBD2 (5 bases each). The CDR3 is 16 residues long. Germline V gives CDR1 WNHNN, CDR2 SYGVQD (reference sequence). V lost 3 bases to trimming and J lost 5 bases, with 19 bases between them. CDR3 sequence reads: CASSDSPGPSLETQYF. The DNA of the CDR3 is TGCGCCAGCAGTGATTCACCGGGGCCCTCGTTGGAGACCCAGTACTTC.

This chain uses TRBV11-2 with TRBJ1-6; D gene ambiguous. There are 16 residues in the CDR3. V lost 0 bases and J lost 7, with 13 bases in between. Germline V gives CDR1 SGHAT, CDR2 FQNNGV. CDR3 residues: CASSLDRTRSNSPLHF. CDR3 nucleotides: TGTGCCAGCAGCTTAGATCGTACCAGGTCCAATTCACCCCTCCACTTT.

This sequence joins TRBV10-3 and TRBJ2-7; the D gene is possibly TRBD1 (6 bases). In germline, CDR1 is ENHRY, CDR2 SYGVKD. V was pared by 6 bases and J by 3 bases, with 12 bases between. This CDR3 contains 13 residues. The CDR3 DNA sequence: TGTGCCATCAGGGCAGGGGAAGACTACGAGCAGTACTTC. Translation: CAIRAGEDYEQYF.

The chain recombines TRBV30 with TRBJ1-2, with a possible D match to TRBD1 (6 bases). V was clipped by 3 bases and J by 2 bases, with 13 bases between them. The CDR3 contains 14 residues. Germline V CDR1 and CDR2: GTSNPN, SVGIG (reference sequence). The CDR3 spells CAWSPLGGNYGYTF. DNA of the CDR3: TGTGCCTGGAGCCCTCTAGGGGGAAACTATGGCTACACCTTC.

The chain uses TRBV30 and TRBJ1-2, with 7 positions matching TRBD1. Looked up from germline, CDR1 is GTSNPN and CDR2 is SVGIG (reference sequence). V dropped 4 bases and J dropped 4; count of bases not matched to a gene: 3. The CDR3 consists of 12 residues. The CDR3 nucleotides are TGTGCCTGGACAGGGGGGACCTATGGCTACACCTTC. This sequence encodes CAWTGGTYGYTF.

The genes are TRBV2 and TRBJ2-2, with D tentatively TRBD1 or TRBD2 (5 bases each). Germline V CDR1 and CDR2: SNHLY, FYNNEI. The CDR3 is made up of 14 amino acids. The V end was cut by 8 bases, the J end by 5 bases, with 15 bases between. CDR3 region: CASRGQGRTGELFF. CDR3 sequence (DNA): TGTGCCAGCCGGGGCCAGGGCAGGACCGGGGAGCTGTTTTTT.

The chain recombines TRBV27 with TRBJ2-7; TRBD1 aligns across 12 bases. The trim removed 5 bases at V and 3 bases at J, leaving 5 bases unmatched. Germline loops: CDR1 MNHEY, CDR2 SMNVEV (reference sequence). The CDR3 has 15 amino acids. CDR3 sequence: CASSPRDRGLYEQYF. Written as DNA, the CDR3 is TGTGCCAGCAGTCCGCGGGACAGGGGGCTCTACGAGCAGTACTTC.

V usage is TRBV10-3 and J usage is TRBJ2-3; D is unresolved. The CDR3 runs 11 residues. V shed 5 bases and J shed 2 bases, with 2 bases lying between them. Germline V gene sequence: CDR1 ENHRY, CDR2 SYGVKD. In nucleotides, the CDR3 is TGTGCCATCAGTTTCACAGATACGCAGTATTTT. Its protein is CAISFTDTQYF.

V and J are TRBV20-1 and TRBJ1-2, with 9 bases matching TRBD1. With 3 bases clipped from V and 14 bases from J, the junction kept 7 bases outside the gene matches. Germline V CDR1 and CDR2: DFQATT, SNEGSKA (reference sequence). The CDR3 consists of 11 residues. The CDR3 bases are TGCAGTGCTAGGACTAGGGACAGGGATACCTTC. Translated: CSARTRDRDTF.

Worth noting for this clone: The missing conserved phenylalanine or tryptophan at the end of this CDR3 makes a read error likely. J is TRBJ1-1 and V is TRBV6-1, with a tentative D call TRBD1 (5 bases). The CDR3 contains 13 residues. From germline, CDR1 is MNHNS and CDR2 SASEGT. V lost 6 bases and J 8 bases, leaving 16 bases between the germline ends. CDR3 in amino acids: CASSEGWFEEAFL. The CDR3 DNA follows: TGTGCCAGCAGCGAGGGGTGGTTCGAAGAAGCTTTCCTT.

The chain couples TRBV13 to TRBJ1-6; D unresolved. Germline V gene data show CDR1 as PRHDT and CDR2 as FYEKMQ (reference sequence). The CDR3 consists of 14 residues. With 9 bases removed from V and 0 bases from J, the gap between germline ends came to 9 bases. The CDR3 is CASTQSSYNSPLHF. The CDR3 nucleotides are TGTGCCAGTACACAGAGCTCCTATAATTCACCCCTCCACTTT.

The chain recombines TRBV11-2 with TRBJ1-3, with unresolved D. Germline assignment: CDR1 SGHAT and CDR2 FQNNGV. Trimming removed 1 base from V and 4 bases from J, with 5 bases in between. This CDR3 contains 13 residues. As DNA, the CDR3 is TGTGCCAGCAGCTTAGGTCAGGGAAACACCATATATTTT. Amino acid sequence: CASSLGQGNTIYF.

The V call is TRBV7-2, the J call TRBJ1-3; D is unresolved. V was pared by 4 bases and J by 6 bases, with 19 bases between. Germline V gene sequence: CDR1 SGHTA, CDR2 FQGNSA. CDR3 length: 16 amino acids. In DNA form, the CDR3 reads TGTGCCAGCAGCTATGACATGGGAGGGTTTTTAAACACCATATATTTT. It specifies CASSYDMGGFLNTIYF.